This TCR beta chain was identified during a study of STAT5B mutations in CD4+ large granular lymphocyte leukemia. Study-level points and caveats: Without putative leukemic clones, patient CD4-sorted repertoires remained more clonal than healthy CD4+ repertoires.

Control samples were healthy donors' buffy coats. As regards this clone: Its antigen is unidentified. A read error may account for a junction end that differs from germline.

Clones were read by immunoSEQ multiplex PCR, and TCRdb kept only the in-frame ones, dropping some. The sample gives approximately 35,000 clones, 76% of which show up once; less than 9% is in the top ten. The clonotype comes from a human donor in good health. Input material: CD4+ T cells from blood buffy coats.

The CDR3 bases are TGTGCCAGCTCACCAACAGGGGGGGAGCTGTTCTTC. Its translation: CASSPTGGELFF. The chain links TRBV18 to TRBJ2-1; TRBD1 might be the D (8 bases). The CDR3 totals 12 residues. Per germline, CDR1 KGHSH and CDR2 LQKENI. The variable domain in full, with the rest retrieved from reference TRBV18 and TRBJ2-1, is NAGVMQNPRHLVRRRGQEARLRCSPMKGHSHVYWYRQLPEEGLKFMVYLQKENIIDESGMPKERFSAEFPKEGPSILRIQQVVRGDSAAYFCASSPTGGELFFGPGTRLTVL.